These T cell receptor beta chains were read from a single sample in a study of early T cells in non-severe SARS-CoV-2 infection. TCRdb reprocessed the 5' RACE reads via MiXCR and lists one record per CDR3 protein. The sample includes some 63,000 distinct CDR3 sequences, roughly 13% of them seen just once. Sequencing was done on a sample of whole blood. The receptors were sampled from an adult who was a healthcare worker with PCR-confirmed SARS-CoV-2 infection or an uninfected control (not recorded which). The CDR3 runs from the conserved cysteine through the conserved F or W. Fields, in order: V gene, D gene, clone size, J gene, CDR3 DNA, CDR3 protein. The D gene is left open where the match is weak. Rows may omit the clone size; those that give it use once, few, many or a size class.

v_gene: TRBV11-1; d_gene: .; abundance: .; j_gene: TRBJ2-3; CDR3nt: TGTGCCAGCAGCAAGAGGGTAACAGATACGCAGTATTTT; CDR3aa: CASSKRVTDTQYF
v_gene: TRBV6-6; d_gene: .; abundance: .; j_gene: TRBJ2-2; CDR3nt: TGTGCCAGCAGCCGGACCGCGACACCTGGAACCGGGGAGCTGTTTTTT; CDR3aa: CASSRTATPGTGELFF
v_gene: TRBV12-3/TRBV12-4; d_gene: .; abundance: many; j_gene: TRBJ1-2; CDR3nt: TGTGCCAGCAGTTCCTCACGGAGTATCTATGGCTACACCTTC; CDR3aa: CASSSSRSIYGYTF
v_gene: TRBV29-1; d_gene: .; abundance: many; j_gene: TRBJ2-2; CDR3nt: TGCAGCGCTTCTTTAAACACCGGGGAGCTGTTTTTT; CDR3aa: CSASLNTGELFF
v_gene: TRBV6-6; d_gene: TRBD1; abundance: .; j_gene: TRBJ2-7; CDR3nt: TGTGCCAGCAGCCGAACCGACAGGGTGGGGTACGAGCAGTACTTC; CDR3aa: CASSRTDRVGYEQYF
v_gene: TRBV9; d_gene: .; abundance: few; j_gene: TRBJ2-1; CDR3nt: TGTGCCAGCAGCCTCCGGGCCCCAGAGAGCTCCTACAATGAGCAGTTCTTC; CDR3aa: CASSLRAPESSYNEQFF
v_gene: TRBV13; d_gene: .; abundance: many; j_gene: TRBJ2-5; CDR3nt: TGTGCCAGCAGCCCTCAACTTGGGACCCAGTACTTC; CDR3aa: CASSPQLGTQYF
v_gene: TRBV7-9; d_gene: .; abundance: many; j_gene: TRBJ2-7; CDR3nt: TGTGCCAGCAGCTTACCTTCTAGCGACTACGAGCAGTACTTC; CDR3aa: CASSLPSSDYEQYF
v_gene: TRBV20-1; d_gene: TRBD2; abundance: few; j_gene: TRBJ2-1; CDR3nt: TGCAGTGCTCTCCGGGGACTAGCCGGAAATGAGCAGTTCTTC; CDR3aa: CSALRGLAGNEQFF
v_gene: TRBV5-1; d_gene: TRBD1; abundance: many; j_gene: TRBJ2-3; CDR3nt: TGCGCCAGCAGCGGGGACAGGGGGCCTACAGATACGCAGTATTTT; CDR3aa: CASSGDRGPTDTQYF
v_gene: TRBV12-3/TRBV12-4; d_gene: TRBD1; abundance: .; j_gene: TRBJ2-5; CDR3nt: TGTGCCAGCAGTGGCACAGGGGGCAACCAAGAGACCCAGTACTTC; CDR3aa: CASSGTGGNQETQYF
v_gene: TRBV5-1; d_gene: .; abundance: many; j_gene: TRBJ1-5; CDR3nt: TGCGCCAGCAGCTTGGATCCCAGTCAGCCCCAGCATTTT; CDR3aa: CASSLDPSQPQHF
v_gene: TRBV5-1; d_gene: .; abundance: .; j_gene: TRBJ2-6; CDR3nt: TGCGCCAGCAGCTTGGGACAGTTGCTATCTGGGGCCAACGTCCTGACTTTC; CDR3aa: CASSLGQLLSGANVLTF
v_gene: TRBV10-1; d_gene: .; abundance: many; j_gene: TRBJ1-5; CDR3nt: TGCGCCAGCAGAGGGACCGTGAGAGAAGGTAGCAATCAGCCCCAGCATTTT; CDR3aa: CASRGTVREGSNQPQHF
v_gene: TRBV6-2/TRBV6-3; d_gene: .; abundance: many; j_gene: TRBJ2-4; CDR3nt: TGTGCCAGCAGGACGGGTCCGGCCAAAAACATTCAGTACTTC; CDR3aa: CASRTGPAKNIQYF
v_gene: TRBV11-3; d_gene: .; abundance: .; j_gene: TRBJ2-1; CDR3nt: TGTGCCAGCAGCTTTAGTAACAAGAATGAGCAGTTCTTC; CDR3aa: CASSFSNKNEQFF
v_gene: TRBV14; d_gene: .; abundance: many; j_gene: TRBJ1-3; CDR3nt: TGTGCCAGCAGCCAAGACAGCACTCACTCTGGAAACACCATATATTTT; CDR3aa: CASSQDSTHSGNTIYF
v_gene: TRBV29-1; d_gene: .; abundance: .; j_gene: TRBJ1-2; CDR3nt: TGCAGCGTTGAACGCAGGGCGCGTGGCTACACCTTC; CDR3aa: CSVERRARGYTF
v_gene: TRBV12-3/TRBV12-4; d_gene: .; abundance: many; j_gene: TRBJ1-3; CDR3nt: TGTGCCAGCAGTAACAGGGTCGGAAACACCATATATTTT; CDR3aa: CASSNRVGNTIYF
v_gene: TRBV6-1; d_gene: .; abundance: many; j_gene: TRBJ1-1; CDR3nt: TGTGCCAGCAGTGAAGACCGAGGTTACACTGAAGCTTTCTTT; CDR3aa: CASSEDRGYTEAFF
v_gene: TRBV20-1; d_gene: .; abundance: .; j_gene: TRBJ2-7; CDR3nt: TGCAGTGCTGGGGGCTCCTACGAGCAGTACTTC; CDR3aa: CSAGGSYEQYF
v_gene: TRBV5-1; d_gene: TRBD2; abundance: few; j_gene: TRBJ2-3; CDR3nt: TGCGCCAGCAGCTCGACCGCTAGCGGCGCTAGCACAGATACGCAGTATTTT; CDR3aa: CASSSTASGASTDTQYF
v_gene: TRBV7-9; d_gene: .; abundance: few; j_gene: TRBJ1-5; CDR3nt: TGTGCCAGCAGCTTAACGGGGGGGAAGGAGCCCCAGCATTTT; CDR3aa: CASSLTGGKEPQHF
v_gene: TRBV12-3/TRBV12-4; d_gene: .; abundance: few; j_gene: TRBJ2-3; CDR3nt: TGTGCCAGCAGTGCCGGGGAGATAGATACGCAGTATTTT; CDR3aa: CASSAGEIDTQYF
v_gene: TRBV4-2; d_gene: TRBD2; abundance: many; j_gene: TRBJ2-5; CDR3nt: TGTGCCAGCAGCCAAGAACTAGCGGGGGAGACCCAGTACTTC; CDR3aa: CASSQELAGETQYF
v_gene: TRBV5-6; d_gene: TRBD2; abundance: .; j_gene: TRBJ2-1; CDR3nt: TGTGCCAGCAGCTTGGTACTAGCGGGGAACAATGAGCAGTTCTTC; CDR3aa: CASSLVLAGNNEQFF
v_gene: TRBV28; d_gene: .; abundance: few; j_gene: TRBJ2-7; CDR3nt: TGTGCCAGCAGAGCCCAGGGGAAGAGGTCCTACGAGCAGTACTTC; CDR3aa: CASRAQGKRSYEQYF
v_gene: TRBV6-4; d_gene: .; abundance: few; j_gene: TRBJ2-3; CDR3nt: TGTGCCAGCAGTGATGGGCGAGATACGCAGTATTTT; CDR3aa: CASSDGRDTQYF
v_gene: TRBV7-6; d_gene: TRBD1; abundance: .; j_gene: TRBJ2-1; CDR3nt: TGTGCCAGCAGTTCTTCCGGACAGGGGCCAGATGAGCAGTTCTTC; CDR3aa: CASSSSGQGPDEQFF
v_gene: TRBV9; d_gene: TRBD1; abundance: many; j_gene: TRBJ2-7; CDR3nt: TGTGCCAGCAGCGCCGACGTTGGGGACAGGCCTTACGAGCAGTACTTC; CDR3aa: CASSADVGDRPYEQYF
v_gene: TRBV3-1; d_gene: .; abundance: many; j_gene: TRBJ1-1; CDR3nt: TGTGCCAGCAGCCAGGGGCACCAGGGGAACACTGAAGCTTTCTTT; CDR3aa: CASSQGHQGNTEAFF
v_gene: TRBV2; d_gene: TRBD1; abundance: .; j_gene: TRBJ2-2; CDR3nt: TGTGCCAGCAGGGGACAGGGGGCTTCCGGGGAGCTGTTTTTT; CDR3aa: CASRGQGASGELFF
v_gene: TRBV19; d_gene: .; abundance: many; j_gene: TRBJ1-2; CDR3nt: TGTGCCAGTAGTATAGATCCGGAATATGGCTACACCTTC; CDR3aa: CASSIDPEYGYTF
v_gene: TRBV7-2; d_gene: .; abundance: many; j_gene: TRBJ2-7; CDR3nt: TGTGCCAGCAGCTTCGACACCTACGAGCAGTACTTC; CDR3aa: CASSFDTYEQYF
v_gene: TRBV5-5; d_gene: .; abundance: many; j_gene: TRBJ1-2; CDR3nt: TGTGCCAGCAGCCGCGGAACAGCTAACTATGGCTACACCTTC; CDR3aa: CASSRGTANYGYTF
v_gene: TRBV9; d_gene: TRBD1; abundance: many; j_gene: TRBJ2-2; CDR3nt: TGTGCCAGCAGCGTAGCAGGGGGCAACACCGGGGAGCTGTTTTTT; CDR3aa: CASSVAGGNTGELFF
v_gene: TRBV6-2/TRBV6-3; d_gene: TRBD2; abundance: many; j_gene: TRBJ2-1; CDR3nt: TGTGCCAGCAGAACACTAGCGGGGGGGCCGTATGAGCAGTTCTTC; CDR3aa: CASRTLAGGPYEQFF
v_gene: TRBV11-1; d_gene: .; abundance: .; j_gene: TRBJ1-1; CDR3nt: TGTGCCAGCAGCGCAGGGTTGAACACTGAAGCTTTCTTT; CDR3aa: CASSAGLNTEAFF
v_gene: TRBV5-1; d_gene: TRBD1; abundance: .; j_gene: TRBJ2-7; CDR3nt: TGCGCCAGCACCTACCGGGACAGGGGGTTCGAGCAGTACTTC; CDR3aa: CASTYRDRGFEQYF
v_gene: TRBV18; d_gene: .; abundance: .; j_gene: TRBJ1-4; CDR3nt: TGTGCCAGCTCACCTACACATGGTGAAAAACTGTTTTTT; CDR3aa: CASSPTHGEKLFF
v_gene: TRBV2; d_gene: .; abundance: many; j_gene: TRBJ1-4; CDR3nt: TGTGCCAGCACCCGAGGGCTTAATGAAAAACTGTTTTTT; CDR3aa: CASTRGLNEKLFF
v_gene: TRBV11-2; d_gene: TRBD1; abundance: few; j_gene: TRBJ2-1; CDR3nt: TGTGCCAGCAGAAAGCAGGGGGCGAACTACAATGAGCAGTTCTTC; CDR3aa: CASRKQGANYNEQFF
v_gene: TRBV7-3; d_gene: .; abundance: many; j_gene: TRBJ1-1; CDR3nt: TGTGCCAGCAGCTTACAGGGGTATAACACTGAAGCTTTCTTT; CDR3aa: CASSLQGYNTEAFF
v_gene: TRBV27; d_gene: .; abundance: few; j_gene: TRBJ2-1; CDR3nt: TGTGCCAGCAGTTTTGTAGGGGGCAATGAGCAGTTCTTC; CDR3aa: CASSFVGGNEQFF
v_gene: TRBV12-3/TRBV12-4; d_gene: .; abundance: many; j_gene: TRBJ1-2; CDR3nt: TGTGCCAGCAGCCCCCGGGGGGGGGCCGGCTACACCTTC; CDR3aa: CASSPRGGAGYTF
v_gene: TRBV6-1; d_gene: TRBD1; abundance: few; j_gene: TRBJ1-2; CDR3nt: TGTGCCAGCAGGAACTCCCAGGGGGCGTCTAACGGCTACACCTTC; CDR3aa: CASRNSQGASNGYTF
v_gene: TRBV9; d_gene: TRBD1; abundance: many; j_gene: TRBJ2-7; CDR3nt: TGTGCCAGCAGCCGGGACAGCTCCTACGAGCAGTACTTC; CDR3aa: CASSRDSSYEQYF
v_gene: TRBV21-1; d_gene: .; abundance: many; j_gene: TRBJ1-3; CDR3nt: TGTGCCAGCAGCAAACTGGGGCCTGGAAACACCATATATTTT; CDR3aa: CASSKLGPGNTIYF
v_gene: TRBV19; d_gene: TRBD1; abundance: few; j_gene: TRBJ1-5; CDR3nt: TGTGCCAGTACCTCTCAGGGGGGCGATCAGCCCCAGCATTTT; CDR3aa: CASTSQGGDQPQHF
v_gene: TRBV14; d_gene: .; abundance: .; j_gene: TRBJ1-5; CDR3nt: TGTGCCAGCAGCCAAGATTTACATCAGCCCCAGCATTTT; CDR3aa: CASSQDLHQPQHF
v_gene: TRBV6-6; d_gene: .; abundance: many; j_gene: TRBJ1-2; CDR3nt: TGTGCCAGCAGTTACGCGCAGGCTAACTATGGCTACACCTTC; CDR3aa: CASSYAQANYGYTF
v_gene: TRBV6-6; d_gene: TRBD2; abundance: .; j_gene: TRBJ2-1; CDR3nt: TGTGCCAGCAGTTACGGAGGGACTAGCAGAGGGGATGAGCAGTTCTTC; CDR3aa: CASSYGGTSRGDEQFF
v_gene: TRBV10-2; d_gene: TRBD1; abundance: many; j_gene: TRBJ1-1; CDR3nt: TGCGCCAGCAGTGATGACGGACAGGGGGACACTGAAGCTTTCTTT; CDR3aa: CASSDDGQGDTEAFF
v_gene: TRBV5-1; d_gene: TRBD1; abundance: few; j_gene: TRBJ1-1; CDR3nt: TGCGCCAGCAGCCTGGGGACAGTCCCTGAAGCTTTCTTT; CDR3aa: CASSLGTVPEAFF
v_gene: TRBV14; d_gene: .; abundance: many; j_gene: TRBJ2-4; CDR3nt: TGTGCCAGCAGCCAATTGGGCCGGGGAATCGGCATTCAGTACTTC; CDR3aa: CASSQLGRGIGIQYF
v_gene: TRBV5-1; d_gene: .; abundance: .; j_gene: TRBJ2-7; CDR3nt: TGCGCCAGCAGCTTGGACAGGGTCTACGAGCAGTACTTC; CDR3aa: CASSLDRVYEQYF
v_gene: TRBV15; d_gene: .; abundance: many; j_gene: TRBJ2-3; CDR3nt: TGTGCCACCAGCTTTATGGGTGGCGGGGGCCTCACAGATACGCAGTATTTT; CDR3aa: CATSFMGGGGLTDTQYF
v_gene: TRBV4-2; d_gene: TRBD2; abundance: many; j_gene: TRBJ2-7; CDR3nt: TGTGCCAGCAGCCAAGCCCTAGCGGGGGGCCCTTCCTACGAGCAGTACTTC; CDR3aa: CASSQALAGGPSYEQYF
v_gene: TRBV16; d_gene: .; abundance: .; j_gene: TRBJ2-1; CDR3nt: TGTGCCAGCAGCCAATCCACCAACCCTTACTCCTACAATGAGCAGTTCTTC; CDR3aa: CASSQSTNPYSYNEQFF